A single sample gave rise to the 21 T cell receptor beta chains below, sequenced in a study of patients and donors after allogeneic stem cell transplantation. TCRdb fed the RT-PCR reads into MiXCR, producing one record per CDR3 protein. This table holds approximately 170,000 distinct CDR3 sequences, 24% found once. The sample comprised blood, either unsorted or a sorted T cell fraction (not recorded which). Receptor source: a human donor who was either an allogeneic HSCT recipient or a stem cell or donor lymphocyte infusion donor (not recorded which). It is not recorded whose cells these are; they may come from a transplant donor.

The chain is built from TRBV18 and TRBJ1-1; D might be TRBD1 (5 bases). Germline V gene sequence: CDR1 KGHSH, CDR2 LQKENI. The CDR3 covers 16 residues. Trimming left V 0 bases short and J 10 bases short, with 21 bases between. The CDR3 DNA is TGTGCCAGCTCACCACCGGCAGGGCAGCCCGATATCGGAGCTTTCTTT. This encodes CASSPPAGQPDIGAFF.

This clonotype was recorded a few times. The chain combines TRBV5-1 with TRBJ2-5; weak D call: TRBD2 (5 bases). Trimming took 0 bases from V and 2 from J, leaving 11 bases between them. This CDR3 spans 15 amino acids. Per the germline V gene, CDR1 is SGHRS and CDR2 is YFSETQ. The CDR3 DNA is TGCGCCAGCAGCTTGGTGGTTAGCGTACAAGAGACCCAGTACTTC. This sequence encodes CASSLVVSVQETQYF.

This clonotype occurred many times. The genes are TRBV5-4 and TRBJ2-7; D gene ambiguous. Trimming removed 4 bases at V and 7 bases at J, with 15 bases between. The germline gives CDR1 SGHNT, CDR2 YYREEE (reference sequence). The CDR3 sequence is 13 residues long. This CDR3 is CASSVPHAVEQYF. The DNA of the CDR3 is TGTGCCAGCAGCGTCCCACATGCTGTGGAGCAGTACTTC.

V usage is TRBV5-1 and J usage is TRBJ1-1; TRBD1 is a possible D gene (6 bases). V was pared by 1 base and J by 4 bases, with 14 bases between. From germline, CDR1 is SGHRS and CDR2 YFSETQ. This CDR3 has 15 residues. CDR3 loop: CASSLKAVGATEAFF. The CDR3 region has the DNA TGCGCCAGCAGCTTGAAGGCTGTGGGGGCCACTGAAGCTTTCTTT.

The CDR3 sequence: CASSPMGLAGGPYNEQFF. The DNA of the CDR3 is TGTGCCAGCTCCCCGATGGGACTAGCGGGGGGGCCGTACAATGAGCAGTTCTTC. The chain is built from TRBV12-3 or TRBV12-4 and TRBJ2-1; the match to TRBD2 covers 16 bases. The CDR3 has 18 amino acids. The V and J ends lost 8 bases and 4 bases, in that order; junction bases with no gene match: 11.

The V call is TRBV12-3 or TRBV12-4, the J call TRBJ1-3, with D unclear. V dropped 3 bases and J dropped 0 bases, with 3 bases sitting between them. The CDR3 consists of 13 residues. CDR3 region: CASSLYSGNTIYF. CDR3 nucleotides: TGTGCCAGCAGTTTGTACTCTGGAAACACCATATATTTT.

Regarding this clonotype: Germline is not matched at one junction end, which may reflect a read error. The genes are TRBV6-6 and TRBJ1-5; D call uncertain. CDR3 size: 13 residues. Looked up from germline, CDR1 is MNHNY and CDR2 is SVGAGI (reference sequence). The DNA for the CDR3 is TGTGCCAGCTCCTCTGCTAGCAATCAGCCCCAGCATTTC. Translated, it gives CASSSASNQPQHF.

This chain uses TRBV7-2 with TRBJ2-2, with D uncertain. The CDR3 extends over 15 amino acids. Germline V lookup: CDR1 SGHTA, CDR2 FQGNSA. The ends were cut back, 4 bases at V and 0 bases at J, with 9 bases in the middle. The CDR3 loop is CASSSPRTNTGELFF. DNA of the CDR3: TGTGCCAGCAGCTCCCCGCGGACGAACACCGGGGAGCTGTTTTTT.

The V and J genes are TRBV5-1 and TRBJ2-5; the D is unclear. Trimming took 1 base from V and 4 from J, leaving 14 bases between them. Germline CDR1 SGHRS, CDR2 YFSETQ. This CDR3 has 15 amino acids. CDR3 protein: CASSLYGSVGETQYF. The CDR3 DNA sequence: TGCGCCAGCAGCTTGTATGGCTCGGTGGGAGAGACCCAGTACTTC.

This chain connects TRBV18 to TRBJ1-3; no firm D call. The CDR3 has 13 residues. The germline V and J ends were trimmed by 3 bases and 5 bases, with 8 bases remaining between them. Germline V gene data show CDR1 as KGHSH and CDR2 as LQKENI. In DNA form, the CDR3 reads TGTGCCAGCTCACCGGACGTTAGAAACACCATATATTTT. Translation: CASSPDVRNTIYF.

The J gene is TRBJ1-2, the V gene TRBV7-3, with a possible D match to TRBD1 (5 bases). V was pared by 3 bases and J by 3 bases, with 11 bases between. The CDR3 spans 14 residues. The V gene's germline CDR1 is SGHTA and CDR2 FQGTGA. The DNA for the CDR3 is TGTGCCAGCAGCTTCGAGAGGGACTACTATGGCTACACCTTC. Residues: CASSFERDYYGYTF.

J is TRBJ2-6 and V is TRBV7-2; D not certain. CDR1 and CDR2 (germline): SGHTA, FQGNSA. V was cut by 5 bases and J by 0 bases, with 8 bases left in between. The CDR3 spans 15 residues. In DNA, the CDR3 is TGTGCCAGCAGCCGAAATCCCTCTGGGGCCAACGTCCTGACTTTC. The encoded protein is CASSRNPSGANVLTF. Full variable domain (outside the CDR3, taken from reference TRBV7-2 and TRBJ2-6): GAGVSQSPSNKVTEKGKDVELRCDPISGHTALYWYRQSLGQGLEFLIYFQGNSAPDKSGLPSDRFSAERTGGSVSTLTIQRTQQEDSAVYLCASSRNPSGANVLTFGAGSRLTVL.

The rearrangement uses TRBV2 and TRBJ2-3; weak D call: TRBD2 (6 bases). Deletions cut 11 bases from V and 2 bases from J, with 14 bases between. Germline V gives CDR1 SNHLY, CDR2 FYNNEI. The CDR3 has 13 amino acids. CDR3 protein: CAGPGLNTDTQYF. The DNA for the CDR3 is TGTGCCGGACCGGGACTTAACACAGATACGCAGTATTTT.

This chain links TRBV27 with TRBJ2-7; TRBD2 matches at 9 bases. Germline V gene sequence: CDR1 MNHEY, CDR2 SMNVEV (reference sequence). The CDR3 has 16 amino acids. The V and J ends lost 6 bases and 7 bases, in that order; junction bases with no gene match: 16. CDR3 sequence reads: CASSTPSGGLMGEQYF. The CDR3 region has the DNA TGTGCCAGCAGCACTCCCAGCGGGGGGTTAATGGGGGAGCAGTACTTC.

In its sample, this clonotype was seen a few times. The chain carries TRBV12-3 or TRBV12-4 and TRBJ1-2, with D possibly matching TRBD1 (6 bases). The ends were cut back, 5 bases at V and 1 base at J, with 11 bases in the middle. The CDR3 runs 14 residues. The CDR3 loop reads CASSQQGYNYGYTF. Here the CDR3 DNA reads TGTGCCAGCAGTCAACAGGGTTATAACTATGGCTACACCTTC.

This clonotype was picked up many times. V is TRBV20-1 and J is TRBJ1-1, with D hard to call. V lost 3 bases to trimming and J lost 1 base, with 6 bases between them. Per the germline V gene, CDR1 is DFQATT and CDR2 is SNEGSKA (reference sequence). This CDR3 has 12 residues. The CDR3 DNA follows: TGCAGTGCTAGTTTCGGGAACACTGAAGCTTTCTTT. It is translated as CSASFGNTEAFF.

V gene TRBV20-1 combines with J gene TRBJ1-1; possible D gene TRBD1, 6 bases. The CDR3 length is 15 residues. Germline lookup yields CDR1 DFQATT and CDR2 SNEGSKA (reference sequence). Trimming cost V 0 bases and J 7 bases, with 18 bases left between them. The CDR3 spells CSARDIRQVWGEAFF. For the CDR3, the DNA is TGCAGTGCTAGAGATATTAGACAGGTTTGGGGTGAAGCTTTCTTT.

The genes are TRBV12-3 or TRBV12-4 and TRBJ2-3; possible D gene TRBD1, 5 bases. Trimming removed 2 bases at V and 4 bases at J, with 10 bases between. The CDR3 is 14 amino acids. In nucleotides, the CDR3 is TGTGCCAGCAGTTTAATGGCAGGGTCAGATACGCAGTATTTT. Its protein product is CASSLMAGSDTQYF.

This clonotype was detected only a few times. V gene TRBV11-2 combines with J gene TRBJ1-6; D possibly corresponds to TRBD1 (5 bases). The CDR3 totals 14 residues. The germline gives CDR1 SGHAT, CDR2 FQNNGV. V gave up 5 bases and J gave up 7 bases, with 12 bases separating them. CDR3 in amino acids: CASSPGTINSPLHF. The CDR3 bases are TGTGCCAGCAGCCCCGGGACGATAAATTCACCCCTCCACTTT.

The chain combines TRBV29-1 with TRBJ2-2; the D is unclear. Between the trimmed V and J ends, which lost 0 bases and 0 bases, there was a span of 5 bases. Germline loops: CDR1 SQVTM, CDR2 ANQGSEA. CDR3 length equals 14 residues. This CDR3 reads CSVEDAANTGELFF. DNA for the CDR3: TGCAGCGTTGAAGACGCCGCGAACACCGGGGAGCTGTTTTTT.

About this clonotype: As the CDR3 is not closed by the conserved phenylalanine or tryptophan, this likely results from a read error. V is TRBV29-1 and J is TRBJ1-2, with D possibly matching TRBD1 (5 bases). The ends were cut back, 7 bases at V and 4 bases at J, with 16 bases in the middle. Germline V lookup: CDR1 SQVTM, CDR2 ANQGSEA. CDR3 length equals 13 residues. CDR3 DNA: TGCAGCGCCCTCGGGGGGGACCCCTATGGCTACACCTTG. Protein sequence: CSALGGDPYGYTL.